This paragraph covers one TCR beta chain sequence. Its specificity is not known. Repertoires were generated with immunoSEQ multiplex PCR, while TCRdb's copy carries only in-frame clones and drops some. This table holds 150,000 to 200,000 clones, around 88% found once. This CDR3 is 15 amino acids long. Germline-derived CDR1 and CDR2 are SGHVS and FQNEAQ. Deletions cut 0 bases from V and 5 bases from J, with 14 bases between. This record comes from a study of T cell responses to AZD1222 COVID-19 vaccine. Findings and limits, study-wide: After two AZD1222 doses, spike-specific TCR breadth and depth rose versus day 0.

The sample here was peripheral blood, taken on day 0 of AZD1222 vaccination. This chain connects TRBV7-8 to TRBJ2-7; D assignment may be TRBD1 or TRBD2 (5 bases each). The clonotype originates from an adult in good health. The CDR3 DNA sequence: TGTGCCAGCAGCTTAGCAAACCGAGGGGCCCACGAGCAGTACTTC. Translated, it gives CASSLANRGAHEQYF.